The source of this T cell receptor (beta chain) is a study of T cell responses to AZD1222 COVID-19 vaccine. Study-wide findings and caveats: Close to half of all spike-specific TCRs reportedly target regions of the variants that are unmutated. Repertoires were obtained solely post-peak T cell response. Spike-wide coverage was observed for vaccine-associated CD4 TCRs, with dominant responses at 160-218 and 743-854.

Clones were read by immunoSEQ multiplex PCR, and TCRdb kept only the in-frame ones, dropping some. Of 65,000 to 100,000 clones detected, about nine tenths appear once; the ten largest clones hold 6% to 7.5%. Trimming took 6 bases from V and 3 from J, leaving 17 bases between them. This CDR3 contains 15 residues. CDR1 is LNHDA, CDR2 SQIVND, per germline (reference sequence). Concerning this clone itself: Its antigen remains unidentified.

Investigators merged groups given second doses at roughly 4 or roughly 12 weeks. Sequenced material: peripheral blood, taken 28 days after the second AZD1222 dose. The clonotype comes from an adult who received the AZD1222 COVID-19 vaccine. The V call is TRBV19, the J call TRBJ1-2; TRBD1 might be the D (6 bases). The CDR3, as DNA: TGTGCCAGTAGAGAGACAGGAGAGGGGTACTATGGCTACACCTTC. This codes for CASRETGEGYYGYTF.